One sample yielded the 27 T cell receptor beta chains listed below, sequenced in a study of blood T cell repertoires in COVID-19. Here immunoSEQ multiplex PCR was the method, and the copy in TCRdb shows in-frame clones only, minus some. Of 75,000 to 95,000 clones in the sample, under 80% are singletons; the top ten hold roughly 4%. Material for sequencing was peripheral blood. These receptors all stem from a man in his 70s with COVID-19, enrolled during active disease.

The rearrangement links TRBV15 to TRBJ2-2; no clear D gene. V was trimmed by 4 bases and J by 0 bases, leaving 6 bases between them. Germline V CDR1 and CDR2: LNHNV, YYDKDF (reference sequence). The length of the CDR3 is 14 residues. In DNA form, the CDR3 reads TGTGCCACCAGCAAGTACACGAACACCGGGGAGCTGTTTTTT. This translates into CATSKYTNTGELFF.

This clone occurred a few times. V usage is TRBV6-1 and J usage is TRBJ1-2, with D maybe TRBD1 (6 bases). The CDR3 has 17 residues. The V gene lost 1 base and the J gene lost 1 base, with 16 bases spanning the gap. CDR1 and CDR2 from the germline V gene are MNHNS and SASEGT. Here the CDR3 DNA reads TGTGCCAGCAGTGAAGGGGGGCGAAACGGGAATAACTATGGCTACACCTTC. As protein: CASSEGGRNGNNYGYTF.

The chain's CDR3 is CASSQGTGRSYGYTF. The CDR3 region has the DNA TGCGCCAGCAGCCAAGGAACAGGCCGGTCCTATGGCTACACCTTC. This chain joins TRBV4-3 and TRBJ1-2; possibly TRBD1 for D (5 bases). Germline V CDR1 and CDR2: LGHNA, YSLEER. V shed 1 base and J shed 4 bases, with 13 bases lying between them. The CDR3 consists of 15 residues.

In its sample, this clone was seen many times. Other DNA sequences within the sample encode an identical CDR3. The chain employs TRBV28 and TRBJ1-1; perhaps TRBD1 as D (5 bases). The CDR3 contains 14 residues. CDR1 and CDR2 (germline): MDHEN, SYDVKM. Trimming pared 6 bases from V and 1 base from J, leaving 12 bases between. The CDR3 is CASSPDGGNTEAFF. CDR3 DNA: TGTGCCAGCAGCCCGGACGGGGGGAACACTGAAGCTTTCTTT.

The chain links TRBV27 to TRBJ2-7, with 12 bases that match TRBD2. After removal of 1 base from V and 2 bases from J, the junction contained 9 bases not matched to a gene. The CDR3 is 18 residues long. Germline V gives CDR1 MNHEY, CDR2 SMNVEV (reference sequence). The chain's CDR3 is CASSLYGFRTSGAYEQYF. The CDR3 DNA sequence: TGTGCCAGCAGTTTATATGGGTTTCGGACTAGCGGGGCCTACGAGCAGTACTTC.

The genes are TRBV18 and TRBJ1-6; 10 bases are a match to TRBD1. V lost 4 bases and J lost 8; bases outside the gene matches: 2. The germline gives CDR1 KGHSH, CDR2 LQKENI. The CDR3 is made up of 14 amino acids. The CDR3 nucleotides read TGTGCCAGCTCACGGGACAGGGGAGATTCACCCCTCCACTTT. Its protein product is CASSRDRGDSPLHF.

The chain joins TRBV27 to TRBJ2-7, with D uncertain. V shed 5 bases and J shed 3 bases, with 5 bases lying between them. The germline CDR1 and CDR2 sequences are MNHEY and SMNVEV (reference sequence). This CDR3 comprises 11 residues. DNA for the CDR3: TGTGCCAGCAGTCCCCTCTACGAGCAGTACTTC. Protein: CASSPLYEQYF.

CDR3 nucleotide sequence: TGTGCCACAAGCCCCAGGGCTATGAGAGGCTACACCTTC. Encoded protein: CATSPRAMRGYTF. This chain joins TRBV15 and TRBJ1-2; the D gene is possibly TRBD1 (5 bases). V shed 9 bases and J shed 8 bases, with 19 bases lying between them. This CDR3 has 13 amino acids. Looked up from germline, CDR1 is LNHNV and CDR2 is YYDKDF (reference sequence).

The rearrangement joins TRBV4-1 to TRBJ2-1; 8 nucleotides line up with TRBD2. Losses at the gene ends were 3 bases for V and 6 bases for J; bases not matched to a gene: 10. Germline V gene sequence: CDR1 MGHRA, CDR2 YSYEKL. The CDR3 sequence is 16 residues long. The CDR3 nucleotides are TGCGCCAGCAGCCACGAGGGAGCGGGAGTTGGCAATGAGCAGTTCTTC. Its translation: CASSHEGAGVGNEQFF.

A word on this clone: The sample holds other DNA sequences that translate to the same CDR3. This chain connects TRBV28 to TRBJ2-4; perhaps TRBD2 as D (7 bases). This CDR3 spans 15 amino acids. Germline-derived CDR1 and CDR2 are MDHEN and SYDVKM. The V end was cut by 2 bases, the J end by 5 bases, with 13 bases between. The CDR3, as DNA: TGTGCCAGCAGTTTACCTCAGGGGAGGGAAAACATTCAGTACTTC. It is translated as CASSLPQGRENIQYF.

The chain couples TRBV5-4 to TRBJ1-2; tentatively, D is TRBD1 (5 bases). The ends were cut back, 1 base at V and 6 bases at J, with 10 bases in the middle. Per germline, CDR1 SGHNT and CDR2 YYREEE (reference sequence). The length of the CDR3 is 13 residues. CDR3 coding DNA: TGTGCCAGCAGCTTGTCGGGGGGGGATGGCTACACCTTC. Translation: CASSLSGGDGYTF.

The chain has TRBV5-1 and TRBJ1-2; 7 bases match TRBD1. Germline V gene lookup returns CDR1 SGHRS and CDR2 YFSETQ. J lost 0 bases, V lost 2 bases, and 4 bases had no gene match. The CDR3 spans 15 residues. CDR3 sequence (DNA): TGCGCCAGCAGCTTAAGTGGGACAGCTAACTATGGCTACACCTTC. Translating it yields CASSLSGTANYGYTF.

V usage is TRBV28 and J usage is TRBJ1-1; D ambiguous. This CDR3 is 17 amino acids long. Per germline, CDR1 MDHEN and CDR2 SYDVKM. The V gene lost 10 bases and the J gene lost 2 bases, with 26 bases spanning the gap. For the CDR3, the DNA is TGTGCCACAAGTTTTTCCGGGAGATGGGTATCAAACACTGAAGCTTTCTTT. Encoded protein: CATSFSGRWVSNTEAFF.

This chain uses TRBV3-1 (or the pseudogene TRBV3-2) with TRBJ2-4, with TRBD2 matching 7 bases. This CDR3 has 17 amino acids. Germline V gene lookup returns CDR1 LGHDT and CDR2 YNNKEL (reference sequence). V was pared by 6 bases and J by 0 bases, with 11 bases of the junction left unmatched. CDR3 sequence: CASRDPSGELAKNIQYF. The DNA for the CDR3 is TGTGCCAGCAGGGATCCTAGCGGAGAGTTAGCCAAAAACATTCAGTACTTC.

The CDR3 region has the DNA TGTGCCAGCAGCCAAGGCGCTTTTGGGGGCGTCCAAGAGACCCAGTACTTC. This encodes CASSQGAFGGVQETQYF. V usage is TRBV3-1 (or the pseudogene TRBV3-2) and J usage is TRBJ2-5; a possible D gene is TRBD1 (6 bases). Germline V gene data show CDR1 as LGHDT and CDR2 as YNNKEL (reference sequence). V was pared by 1 base and J by 1 base, with 16 bases between. This CDR3 has 17 amino acids.

The V and J genes are TRBV7-2 and TRBJ1-5; D not certain. The CDR3 loop spans 14 amino acids. The V end lost 3 bases, the J end lost 1 base, and 7 bases lay between the germline ends. CDR1 and CDR2 from the germline V gene are SGHTA and FQGNSA. The CDR3 loop reads CASSLEISNQPQHF. CDR3 nucleotide sequence: TGTGCCAGCAGCTTGGAGATCAGCAATCAGCCCCAGCATTTT.

V is TRBV4-2 and J is TRBJ2-3; TRBD2 is a possible D gene (5 bases). This CDR3 comprises 18 residues. The ends were cut back, 0 bases at V and 0 bases at J, with 16 bases in the middle. The germline V gene encodes CDR1 LGHNA and CDR2 YNFKEQ. As DNA, the CDR3 is TGTGCCAGCAGCCAAGATGCGGGCCCTCCCCCAAGCACAGATACGCAGTATTTT. Encoded protein: CASSQDAGPPPSTDTQYF.

The chain is built from TRBV28 and TRBJ1-6; a possible D gene is TRBD1 (5 bases). The length of the CDR3 is 15 residues. The ends were cut back, 7 bases at V and 7 bases at J, with 17 bases in the middle. CDR1 MDHEN and CDR2 SYDVKM come from the germline V gene. The CDR3 DNA is TGTGCCAGCAATAAAAGGGGCGGAACAAATTCACCCCTCCACTTT. Residues: CASNKRGGTNSPLHF. Full variable domain (missing parts from reference TRBV28 and TRBJ1-6): DVKVTQSSRYLVKRTGEKVFLECVQDMDHENMFWYRQDPGLGLRLIYFSYDVKMKEKGDIPEGYSVSREKKERFSLILESASTNQTSMYLCASNKRGGTNSPLHFGNGTRLTVT.

This clone occurred a few times. The chain links TRBV28 to TRBJ1-5; the D is unclear. Trimming stripped 11 bases from V and 0 bases from J, with 8 bases between. Germline V gene lookup returns CDR1 MDHEN and CDR2 SYDVKM. This CDR3 is 12 amino acids long. CDR3 DNA: TGTGCCGCCAGGAATAGCAATCAGCCCCAGCATTTT. Translated: CAARNSNQPQHF.

The chain links TRBV5-5 to TRBJ2-1; the D gene is possibly TRBD2 (5 bases). CDR3 length: 16 amino acids. Germline assignment: CDR1 SGHKS and CDR2 YYEKEE (reference sequence). V was clipped by 3 bases and J by 4 bases, with 17 bases between them. The CDR3 here is CASSSERPKGYNEQFF. In DNA, the CDR3 is TGTGCCAGCAGCTCGGAGCGGCCGAAGGGTTACAATGAGCAGTTCTTC. Based on the CDR3 plus reference TRBV5-5 and TRBJ2-1, the full variable domain is DAGVTQSPTHLIKTRGQQVTLRCSPISGHKSVSWYQQVLGQGPQFIFQYYEKEERGRGNFPDRFSARQFPNYSSELNVNALLLGDSALYLCASSSERPKGYNEQFFGPGTRLTVL.

This chain joins TRBV5-1 and TRBJ2-1; 9 bases line up with TRBD1. The CDR3 length is 15 residues. The V segment lost 2 bases and the J segment 6 bases; nucleotides outside the gene matches: 6. Germline V gene data show CDR1 as SGHRS and CDR2 as YFSETQ. The CDR3, as DNA: TGCGCCAGCAGCTTTTCCGGGACAGGGCTCAATGAGCAGTTCTTC. Its translation: CASSFSGTGLNEQFF.

In its sample, this clone was seen many times. This chain joins TRBV9 and TRBJ2-2; a weak D match, TRBD2 (5 bases). The CDR3 covers 15 residues. The germline CDR1 and CDR2 sequences are SGDLS and YYNGEE. Trimming cost V 4 bases and J 4 bases, with 14 bases left between them. The CDR3 here is CASSPDWRPTGELFF. The CDR3 DNA reads as TGTGCCAGCAGCCCGGACTGGAGACCCACCGGGGAGCTGTTTTTT.

The chain joins TRBV28 to TRBJ1-2, with TRBD1 as a possible D gene (5 bases). The V end lost 4 bases, the J end lost 9 bases, and 15 bases lay between the germline ends. The CDR3 is 13 residues long. The germline gives CDR1 MDHEN, CDR2 SYDVKM. In DNA form, the CDR3 reads TGTGCCAGCAGTTCTGCCCCAGGGATCCGCTACACCTTC. Translated: CASSSAPGIRYTF.

The V and J genes are TRBV6-6 and TRBJ1-2; possible D gene TRBD1, 5 bases. This CDR3 has 15 amino acids. The V end was cut by 2 bases, the J end by 4 bases, with 14 bases between. Germline loops: CDR1 MNHNY, CDR2 SVGAGI (reference sequence). CDR3 coding DNA: TGTGCCAGCAGTTACGACAGCCTAAGTCCCTATGGCTACACCTTC. It specifies CASSYDSLSPYGYTF.

This rearrangement joins TRBV18 to TRBJ1-2; maybe TRBD1 (6 bases). This CDR3 has 14 residues. The V gene lost 2 bases and the J gene lost 5 bases, with 12 bases spanning the gap. Germline CDR1 is KGHSH and CDR2 is LQKENI. The chain's CDR3 is CASSPGGMGYGYTF. CDR3 sequence (DNA): TGTGCCAGCTCACCAGGGGGCATGGGTTATGGCTACACCTTC.

This sequence joins TRBV5-1 and TRBJ1-2; D perhaps matches TRBD1 (6 bases). V lost 4 bases and J 5 bases, leaving 12 bases between the germline ends. Looked up from germline, CDR1 is SGHRS and CDR2 is YFSETQ. The CDR3 has 13 residues. CDR3 sequence (DNA): TGCGCCAGCAGCCCGGACAGCCTATATGGCTACACCTTC. Translating it yields CASSPDSLYGYTF.

The rearrangement uses TRBV5-6 and TRBJ2-2, with TRBD1 as a possible D gene (5 bases). The CDR3 length is 13 residues. Germline V CDR1 and CDR2: SGHDT, YYEEEE. Trimming removed 3 bases at V and 7 bases at J, with 10 bases between. Written as DNA, the CDR3 is TGTGCCAGCAGCTGGGGCAATCACGGGGAGCTGTTTTTT. Protein: CASSWGNHGELFF. The whole variable domain, remainder taken from reference TRBV5-6 and TRBJ2-2, is DAGVTQSPTHLIKTRGQQVTLRCSPKSGHDTVSWYQQALGQGPQFIFQYYEEEERQRGNFPDRFSGHQFPNYSSELNVNALLLGDSALYLCASSWGNHGELFFGEGSRLTVL.